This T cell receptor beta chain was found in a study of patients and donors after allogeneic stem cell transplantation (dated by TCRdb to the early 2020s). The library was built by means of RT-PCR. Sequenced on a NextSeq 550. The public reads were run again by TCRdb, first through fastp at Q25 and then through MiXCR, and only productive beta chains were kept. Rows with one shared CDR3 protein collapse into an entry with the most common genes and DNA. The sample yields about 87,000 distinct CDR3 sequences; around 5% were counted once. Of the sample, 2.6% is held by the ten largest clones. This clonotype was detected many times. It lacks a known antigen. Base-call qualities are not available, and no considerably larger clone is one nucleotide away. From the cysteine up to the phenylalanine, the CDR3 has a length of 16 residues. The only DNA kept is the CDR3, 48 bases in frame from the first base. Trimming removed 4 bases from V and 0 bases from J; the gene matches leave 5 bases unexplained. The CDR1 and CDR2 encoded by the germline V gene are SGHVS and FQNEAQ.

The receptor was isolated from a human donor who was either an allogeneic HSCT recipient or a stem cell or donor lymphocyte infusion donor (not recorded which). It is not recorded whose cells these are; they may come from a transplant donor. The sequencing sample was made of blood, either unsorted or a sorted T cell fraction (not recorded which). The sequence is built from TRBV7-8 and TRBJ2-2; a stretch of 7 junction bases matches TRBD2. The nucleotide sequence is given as TGTGCCAGCAGCTACACTAGCGAGACGAACACCGGGGAGCTGTTTTTT. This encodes CASSYTSETNTGELFF. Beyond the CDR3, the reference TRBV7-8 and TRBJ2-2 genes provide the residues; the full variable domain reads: GAGVSQSPRYKVAKRGQDVALRCDPISGHVSLFWYQQALGQGPEFLTYFQNEAQLDKSGLPSDRFFAERPEGSVSTLKIQRTQQEDSAVYLCASSYTSETNTGELFFGEGSRLTVL.